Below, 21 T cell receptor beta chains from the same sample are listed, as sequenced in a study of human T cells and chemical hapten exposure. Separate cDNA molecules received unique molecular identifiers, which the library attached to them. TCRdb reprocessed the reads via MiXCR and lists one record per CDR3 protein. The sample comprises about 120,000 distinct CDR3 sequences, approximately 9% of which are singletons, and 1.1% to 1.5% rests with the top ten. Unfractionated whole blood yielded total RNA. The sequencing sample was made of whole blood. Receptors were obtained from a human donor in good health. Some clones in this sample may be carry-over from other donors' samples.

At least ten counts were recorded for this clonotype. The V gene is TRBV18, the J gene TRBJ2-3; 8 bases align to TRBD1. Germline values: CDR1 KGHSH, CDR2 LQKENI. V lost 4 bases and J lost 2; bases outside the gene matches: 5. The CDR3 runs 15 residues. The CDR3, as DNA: TGTGCCAGCTCACTAAGGACAGGGTTCACAGATACGCAGTATTTT. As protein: CASSLRTGFTDTQYF.

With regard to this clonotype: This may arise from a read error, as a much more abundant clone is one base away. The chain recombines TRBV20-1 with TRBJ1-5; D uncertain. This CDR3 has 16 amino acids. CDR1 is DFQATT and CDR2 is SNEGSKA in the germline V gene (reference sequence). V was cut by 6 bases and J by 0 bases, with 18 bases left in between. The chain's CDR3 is CSAATVILFSNQPQHF. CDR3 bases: TGCAGTGCCGCCACAGTCATCCTTTTTAGCAATCAGCCCCAGCATTTT.

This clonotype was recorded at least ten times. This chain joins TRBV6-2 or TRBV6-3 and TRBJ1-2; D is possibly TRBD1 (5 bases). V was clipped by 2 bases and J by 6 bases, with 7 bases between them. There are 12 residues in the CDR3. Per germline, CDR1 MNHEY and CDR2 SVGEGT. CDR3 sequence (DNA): TGTGCCAGCAGTTACGCCAGGGATGGCTACACCTTC. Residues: CASSYARDGYTF.

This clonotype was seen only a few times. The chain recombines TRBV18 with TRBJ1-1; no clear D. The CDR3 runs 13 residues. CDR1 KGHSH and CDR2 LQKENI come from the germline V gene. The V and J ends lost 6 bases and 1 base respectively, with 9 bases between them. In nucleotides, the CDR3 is TGTGCCAGCTCTGAGCACGAGAACACTGAAGCTTTCTTT. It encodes CASSEHENTEAFF.

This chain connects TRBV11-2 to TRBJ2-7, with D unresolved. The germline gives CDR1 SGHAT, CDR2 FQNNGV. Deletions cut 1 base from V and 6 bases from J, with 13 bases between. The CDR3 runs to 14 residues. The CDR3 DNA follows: TGTGCCAGCAGCTTAGGTGACACTCCTGCCGAGCAGTACTTC. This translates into CASSLGDTPAEQYF.

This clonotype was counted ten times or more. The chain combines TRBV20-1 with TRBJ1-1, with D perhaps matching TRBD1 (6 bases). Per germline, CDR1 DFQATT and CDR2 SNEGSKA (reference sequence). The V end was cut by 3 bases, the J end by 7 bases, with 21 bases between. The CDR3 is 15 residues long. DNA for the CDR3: TGCAGTGCTAGGGTTGTGCGTCAGGGGAGGCTTGAAGCTTTCTTT. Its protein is CSARVVRQGRLEAFF.

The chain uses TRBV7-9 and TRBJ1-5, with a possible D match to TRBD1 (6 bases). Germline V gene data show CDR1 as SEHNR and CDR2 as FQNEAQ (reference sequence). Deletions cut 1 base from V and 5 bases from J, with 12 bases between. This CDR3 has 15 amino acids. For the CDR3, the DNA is TGTGCCAGCAGCTTAGAGGGGGGCGGGGATCAGCCCCAGCATTTT. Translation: CASSLEGGGDQPQHF.

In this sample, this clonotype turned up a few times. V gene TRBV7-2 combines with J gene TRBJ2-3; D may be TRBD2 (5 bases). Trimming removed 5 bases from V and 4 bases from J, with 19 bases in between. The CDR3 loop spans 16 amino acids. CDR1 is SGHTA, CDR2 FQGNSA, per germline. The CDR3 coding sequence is TGTGCCAGCAGCGGTCCGGGTTACAGAGGGCCAGATACGCAGTATTTT. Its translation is CASSGPGYRGPDTQYF.

The CDR3 nucleotides are TGTGCCAGCAGTGTGACTAGCGGGGCCTCCTACGAGCAGTACTTC. Its translation: CASSVTSGASYEQYF. V gene TRBV12-3 or TRBV12-4 combines with J gene TRBJ2-7; TRBD2 agrees at 11 bases. V lost 5 bases and J lost 0; bases outside the gene matches: 3. This CDR3 contains 15 residues.

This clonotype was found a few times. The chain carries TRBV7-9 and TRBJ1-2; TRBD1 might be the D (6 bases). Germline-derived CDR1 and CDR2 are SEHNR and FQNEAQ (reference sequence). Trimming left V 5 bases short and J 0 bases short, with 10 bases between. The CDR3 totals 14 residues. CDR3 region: CASSRRTANYGYTF. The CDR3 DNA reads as TGTGCCAGCAGCCGACGGACAGCTAACTATGGCTACACCTTC.

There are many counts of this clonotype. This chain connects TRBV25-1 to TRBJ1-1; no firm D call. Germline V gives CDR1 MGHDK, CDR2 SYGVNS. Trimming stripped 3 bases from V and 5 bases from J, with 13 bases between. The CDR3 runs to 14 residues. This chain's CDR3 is CASSEWGAETEAFF. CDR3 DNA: TGTGCCAGCAGTGAGTGGGGTGCAGAAACTGAAGCTTTCTTT.

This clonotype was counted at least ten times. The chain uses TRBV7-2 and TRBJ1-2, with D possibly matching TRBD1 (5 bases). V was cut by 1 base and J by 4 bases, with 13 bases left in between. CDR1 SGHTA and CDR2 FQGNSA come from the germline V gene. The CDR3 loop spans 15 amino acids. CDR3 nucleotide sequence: TGTGCCAGCAGCTTAGAGGGCGGGGGAGGCTATGGCTACACCTTC. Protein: CASSLEGGGGYGYTF.

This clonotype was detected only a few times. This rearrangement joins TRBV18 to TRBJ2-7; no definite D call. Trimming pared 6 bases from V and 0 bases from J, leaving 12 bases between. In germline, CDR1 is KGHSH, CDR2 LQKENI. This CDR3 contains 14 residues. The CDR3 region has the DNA TGTGCCAGCTCTCCCGGCCACAACTCCTACGAGCAGTACTTC. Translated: CASSPGHNSYEQYF.

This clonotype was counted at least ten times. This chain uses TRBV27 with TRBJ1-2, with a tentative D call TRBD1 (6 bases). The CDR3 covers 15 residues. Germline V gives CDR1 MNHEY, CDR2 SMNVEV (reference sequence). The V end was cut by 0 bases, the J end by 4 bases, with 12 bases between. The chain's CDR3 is CASSLSDSSSYGYTF. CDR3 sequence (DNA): TGTGCCAGCAGTTTATCGGACAGTTCTAGCTATGGCTACACCTTC.

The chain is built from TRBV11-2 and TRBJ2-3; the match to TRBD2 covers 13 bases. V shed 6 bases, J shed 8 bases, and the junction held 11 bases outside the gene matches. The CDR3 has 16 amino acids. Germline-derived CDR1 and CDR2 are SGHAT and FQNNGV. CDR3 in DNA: TGTGCCAGCAGAATTCCCGGACTAGCGGGAGACGCTACGCAGTATTTT. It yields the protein CASRIPGLAGDATQYF.

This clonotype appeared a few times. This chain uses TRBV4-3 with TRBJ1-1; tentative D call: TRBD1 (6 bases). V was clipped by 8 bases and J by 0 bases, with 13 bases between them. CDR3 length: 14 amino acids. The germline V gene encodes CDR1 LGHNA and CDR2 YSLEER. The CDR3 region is CASARGLLNTEAFF. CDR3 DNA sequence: TGCGCCAGCGCACGGGGGCTTCTGAACACTGAAGCTTTCTTT.

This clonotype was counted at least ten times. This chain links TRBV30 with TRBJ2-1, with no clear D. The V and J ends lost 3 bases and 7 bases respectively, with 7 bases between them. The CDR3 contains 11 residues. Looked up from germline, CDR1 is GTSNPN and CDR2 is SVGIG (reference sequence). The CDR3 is CAWSPGNEQFF. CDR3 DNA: TGTGCCTGGAGCCCAGGTAATGAGCAGTTCTTC.

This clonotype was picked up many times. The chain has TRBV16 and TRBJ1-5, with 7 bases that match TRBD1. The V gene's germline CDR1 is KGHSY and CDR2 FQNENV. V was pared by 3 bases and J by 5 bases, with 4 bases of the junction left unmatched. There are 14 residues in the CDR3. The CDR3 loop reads CASSQVTGDQPQHF. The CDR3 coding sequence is TGTGCCAGCAGCCAGGTTACAGGGGATCAGCCCCAGCATTTT.

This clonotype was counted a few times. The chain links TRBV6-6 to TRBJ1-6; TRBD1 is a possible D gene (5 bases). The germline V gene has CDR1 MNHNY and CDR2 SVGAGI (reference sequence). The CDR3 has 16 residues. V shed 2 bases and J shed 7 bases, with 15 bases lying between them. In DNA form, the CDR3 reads TGTGCCAGCAGTTACACCCCCCGACAGCACAATTCACCCCTCCACTTT. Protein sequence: CASSYTPRQHNSPLHF.

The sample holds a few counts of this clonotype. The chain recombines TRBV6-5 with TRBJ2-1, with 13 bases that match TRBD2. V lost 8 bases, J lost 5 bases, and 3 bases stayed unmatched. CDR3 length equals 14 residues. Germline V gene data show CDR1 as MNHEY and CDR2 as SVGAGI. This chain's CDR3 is CASVGLAGNNEQFF. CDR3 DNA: TGTGCCAGCGTGGGACTAGCGGGGAACAATGAGCAGTTCTTC.

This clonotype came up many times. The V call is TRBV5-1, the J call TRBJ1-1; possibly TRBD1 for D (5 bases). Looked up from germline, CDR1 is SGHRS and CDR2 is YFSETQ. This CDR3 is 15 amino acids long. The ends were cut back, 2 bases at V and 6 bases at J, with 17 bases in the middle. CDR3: CASSFGDRGDAEAFF. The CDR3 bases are TGCGCCAGCAGCTTTGGGGACCGGGGTGACGCTGAAGCTTTCTTT.